This is a list of T cell receptor beta chains from one sample in a study of T cell responses to AZD1222 COVID-19 vaccine. Repertoires were generated with immunoSEQ multiplex PCR, while TCRdb's copy carries only in-frame clones and drops some. This sample has about 110,000 clones; 90% to 95% occur once, and the top ten carry less than 2.5%. Sequenced here: peripheral blood, sampled on day 0 of AZD1222 vaccination. The receptor set was obtained from an adult in good health. Both conserved end residues are part of each CDR3. D genes are given only for firm matches. Clone size is given for some rows only: seen once, a few or many times, or a class if the clone is expanded.

TRBJ1-4	.	once	TRBV14	CASSFLRGGKLFF	TGTGCCAGCAGCTTTCTAAGGGGTGGGAAACTGTTTTTT
TRBJ1-2	.	.	TRBV7-8	CASSLVGDMGYTF	TGTGCCAGCAGCTTAGTTGGGGACATGGGCTACACCTTC
TRBJ1-2	TRBD1	.	TRBV18	CASSPLRDRGQGGYTF	TGTGCCAGCTCACCACTACGGGACAGGGGCCAAGGGGGCTACACCTTC
TRBJ1-5	.	.	TRBV18	CASSPFGGMGNQPQHF	TGTGCCAGCTCACCATTCGGGGGAATGGGCAATCAGCCCCAGCATTTT
TRBJ1-1	TRBD1	.	TRBV3-1/TRBV3-2	CASSQDFRRQGRSLNTEAFF	TGTGCCAGCAGCCAAGATTTTCGTCGACAGGGGAGAAGTTTGAACACTGAAGCTTTCTTT
TRBJ1-6	.	once	TRBV15	CATSIVSESGYNSPLHF	TGTGCCACCAGCATCGTTTCGGAATCGGGGTATAATTCACCCCTCCACTTT
TRBJ1-1	.	.	TRBV10-3	CAIRGSGDTEAFF	TGTGCCATCCGGGGGAGCGGGGACACTGAAGCTTTCTTT
TRBJ1-1	.	.	TRBV5-1	CASSHSEGLNTEAFF	TGCGCCAGCAGCCACTCGGAGGGGTTGAACACTGAAGCTTTCTTT
TRBJ1-6	.	.	TRBV6-5	CASSPFSGVGSPLHF	TGTGCCAGCAGTCCTTTCTCCGGGGTCGGTTCACCCCTCCACTTT
TRBJ1-2	.	.	TRBV5-1	CASSLVGKWSPADYGYTF	TGCGCCAGCAGCTTGGTTGGGAAGTGGAGTCCCGCTGACTATGGCTACACCTTC
TRBJ2-1	TRBD1	.	TRBV11-3	CASSSGTAEVEQFF	TGTGCCAGCAGCTCGGGGACAGCCGAGGTTGAGCAGTTCTTC
TRBJ1-2	TRBD1	.	TRBV7-2	CASSLGTGNYGYTF	TGTGCCAGCAGCTTAGGGACAGGAAACTATGGCTACACCTTC
TRBJ1-3	TRBD1	once	TRBV7-2	CASSSHRGLWSGNTIYF	TGTGCCAGCAGCTCACACAGGGGGCTTTGGTCTGGAAACACCATATATTTT
TRBJ1-1	.	.	TRBV10-1	CASSEGGTEAFF	TGCGCCAGCAGTGAGGGTGGAACTGAAGCTTTCTTT
TRBJ2-7	.	.	TRBV6-5	CAGQRDGPYEQYF	TGTGCCGGCCAACGGGACGGTCCCTACGAGCAGTACTTC
TRBJ2-4	.	.	TRBV5-4	CASSYRGPNIQYF	TGTGCCAGCAGCTACCGAGGACCAAACATTCAGTACTTC
TRBJ1-6	.	.	TRBV19	CASSSTAKTSPLHF	TGTGCCAGTAGTAGCACAGCGAAGACTTCACCCCTCCACTTT
TRBJ1-1	.	.	TRBV7-9	CASSFHGDTEAFF	TGTGCCAGCAGCTTTCATGGGGACACTGAAGCTTTCTTT
TRBJ2-3	.	.	TRBV25-1	CASSESHSGNTDTQYF	TGTGCCAGCAGTGAATCCCACAGCGGAAACACAGATACGCAGTATTTT
TRBJ2-5	TRBD1	.	TRBV11-3	CASSLVGWTGSPQETQYF	TGTGCCAGCAGCTTAGTGGGGTGGACAGGGTCCCCTCAAGAGACCCAGTACTTC
TRBJ2-3	.	.	TRBV11-3	CASSLGALTDTQYF	TGTGCCAGCAGCTTAGGGGCTCTCACAGATACGCAGTATTTT
TRBJ1-1	.	once	TRBV6-2/TRBV6-3	CASSYLRTQPEAFF	TGTGCCAGCAGTTACCTCAGGACCCAGCCTGAAGCTTTCTTT
TRBJ2-6	.	.	TRBV10-2	CASSESHAISSPGANVLTF	TGCGCCAGCAGTGAGTCGCATGCAATCTCGAGTCCTGGGGCCAACGTCCTGACTTTC
TRBJ1-2	.	once	TRBV7-9	CASSLNVGYTF	TGTGCCAGCAGCTTAAATGTGGGCTACACCTTC
TRBJ2-1	.	.	TRBV5-1	CASSLLRGINEQFF	TGCGCCAGCAGCTTGCTCCGGGGAATCAATGAGCAGTTCTTC
TRBJ1-3	TRBD1	.	TRBV24-1	CATSGDRGTGNTIYF	TGTGCCACCAGTGGGGACAGGGGAACTGGAAACACCATATATTTT
TRBJ1-5	.	.	TRBV6-5	CASTPEPLRNQPQHF	TGTGCCAGCACCCCAGAGCCATTAAGGAATCAGCCCCAGCATTTT
TRBJ2-1	TRBD2	.	TRBV18	CASSPRSSGSFVIEQFF	TGTGCCAGCTCACCACGGTCTAGCGGGAGCTTTGTAATTGAGCAGTTCTTC
TRBJ1-2	.	.	TRBV7-8	CASSLYGSSNGYTF	TGTGCCAGCAGCTTATACGGAAGTTCCAATGGCTACACCTTC
TRBJ2-7	TRBD1	.	TRBV6-6	CASSSQGAEEQYF	TGTGCCAGCAGTTCACAGGGGGCGGAAGAGCAGTACTTC
TRBJ1-2	TRBD1	.	TRBV6-4	CASSPETGPSYGYTF	TGTGCCAGCAGCCCGGAGACAGGGCCATCCTATGGCTACACCTTC
TRBJ1-6	.	.	TRBV7-3	CASSFGNSPLHF	TGTGCCAGCAGCTTTGGTAATTCACCCCTCCACTTT
TRBJ2-2	.	.	TRBV11-3	CASRSRGGGELFF	TGTGCCAGCAGAAGTAGGGGCGGCGGGGAGCTGTTTTTT
TRBJ2-7	TRBD2	.	TRBV27	CASSKIAGEGYEQYF	TGTGCCAGCAGTAAAATAGCGGGAGAGGGGTACGAGCAGTACTTC
TRBJ2-4	.	.	TRBV21-1	CASSCRGGVIAKNIQYF	TGTGCCAGCAGCTGCCGGGGCGGGGTTATAGCCAAAAACATTCAGTACTTC
TRBJ2-1	.	.	TRBV27	CASAGTASYNEQFF	TGTGCCAGCGCGGGGACTGCCTCCTACAATGAGCAGTTCTTC
TRBJ1-1	TRBD1	.	TRBV11-3	CASSLYDRVEAFF	TGTGCCAGCAGCTTATATGACAGGGTGGAAGCTTTCTTT